This TCR beta chain was captured in a study of cytomegalovirus exposure and HLA in healthy donors. Study in general: Genotyping showed about 80% of over 350 donors falling in the Caucasian-associated ancestry cluster.

This clone was observed once. What it binds is unknown. The CDR3 is made up of 15 amino acids. Germline trimming cut 5 bases from V and 0 bases from J; bases unmatched to any gene: 6. Germline V gene sequence: CDR1 SGHTA, CDR2 FQGTGA. Primers: 60 Vbeta forward and 13 Jbeta reverse. This table comes from immunoSEQ multiplex PCR, and its TCRdb copy is limited to in-frame clones, with some not included. The data show 170,000 or so clones, 80% to 90% seen once. Regarding the study as a whole: HLA allele associations emerged for roughly 17,000 TCR beta sequences in a later analysis, at 0.05 false discovery rate.

The clonotype was recovered from a man younger than 35 in good health and CMV-seronegative. Sequences were obtained from PBMCs. V is TRBV7-3 and J is TRBJ2-7; 8 bases line up with TRBD2. The CDR3 DNA follows: TGTGCCAGCAGCCTCTTAGCGGGGAGCTCCTACGAGCAGTACTTC. This codes for CASSLLAGSSYEQYF.